Shown below are 15 T cell receptor beta chains from a single sample sequenced in a study of PD-1 blockade in classical Hodgkin lymphoma. The repertoire was sequenced with immunoSEQ multiplex PCR; TCRdb's copy has only in-frame clones and lacks some. The data hold roughly 140,000 clones, with 78% observed a single time. Every single patient, without exception, relapsed after autologous stem cell transplantation, and brentuximab vedotin exposure varied. Sequencing used peripheral blood mononuclear cells (PBMCs), obtained before the second cycle of nivolumab. The receptor source for this set is a human donor with classical Hodgkin lymphoma.

V gene TRBV7-2 combines with J gene TRBJ1-5; D might be TRBD1 (6 bases). Trimming took off 1 base at V and 5 bases at J, with 12 bases between the two ends. CDR1 and CDR2 (germline): SGHTA, FQGNSA. This CDR3 is built from 15 residues. CDR3 sequence: CASSLGGGLYQPQHF. In DNA, the CDR3 is TGTGCCAGCAGCTTAGGAGGGGGGCTTTATCAGCCCCAGCATTTT.

The rearrangement uses TRBV7-8 and TRBJ2-3; D uncertain. The V end lost 0 bases, the J end lost 5 bases, and 6 bases lay between the germline ends. The CDR3 totals 13 residues. Germline V gives CDR1 SGHVS, CDR2 FQNEAQ. This CDR3 reads CASSLAPGDTQYF. As DNA, the CDR3 is TGTGCCAGCAGCTTAGCCCCAGGAGATACGCAGTATTTT.

The count of this clone is one. The gene calls are TRBV2 and TRBJ1-4, with 9 bases matching TRBD1. The V segment lost 6 bases and the J segment 0 bases; nucleotides outside the gene matches: 2. From germline, CDR1 is SNHLY and CDR2 FYNNEI. The CDR3 spans 15 residues. For the CDR3, the DNA is TGTGCCAGCAGCGGACAGGGGACAACTAATGAAAAACTGTTTTTT. This sequence encodes CASSGQGTTNEKLFF.

This clone was recorded a few times. The genes are TRBV28 and TRBJ2-7; possibly TRBD2 for D (6 bases). The V and J ends lost 4 bases and 0 bases respectively, with 7 bases between them. Germline lookup yields CDR1 MDHEN and CDR2 SYDVKM. CDR3 length equals 13 residues. CDR3 loop: CASSSSDSYEQYF. The CDR3 bases are TGTGCCAGCAGTTCTAGCGACTCCTACGAGCAGTACTTC.

This clone was observed a single time. The chain couples TRBV9 to TRBJ2-5; no reliable D call. The CDR3 covers 16 residues. Trimming cost V 0 bases and J 5 bases, with 17 bases left between them. From germline, CDR1 is SGDLS and CDR2 YYNGEE. CDR3 region: CASSVGGSTRWETQYF. The DNA of the CDR3 is TGTGCCAGCAGCGTAGGCGGCAGCACGCGTTGGGAGACCCAGTACTTC.

The chain uses TRBV5-1 and TRBJ1-1; 9 nucleotides align to TRBD1. Germline values: CDR1 SGHRS, CDR2 YFSETQ. J gave up 4 bases and V 3 bases, and 4 bases lay outside the gene matches. The CDR3 is 14 residues long. The CDR3, as DNA: TGCGCCAGCAGCTCGACAGGGGGAGGCACTGAAGCTTTCTTT. It translates to CASSSTGGGTEAFF.

The J gene is TRBJ1-5, the V gene TRBV21-1; TRBD1 is the table's D call and was not checked against the DNA. TRBV21-1 is a recognized pseudogene. This CDR3 contains 17 residues. The chain's CDR3 is CASSKGDRDESNQPQHF. For the CDR3, the DNA is TGTGCCAGCAGCAAAGGAGACAGGGATGAGAGCAATCAGCCCCAGCATTTT.

The rearrangement joins TRBV19 to TRBJ2-1; 12 nucleotides match TRBD2. The germline V gene encodes CDR1 LNHDA and CDR2 SQIVND (reference sequence). V shed 10 bases and J 6 bases; nucleotides not matched to a gene: 4. This CDR3 region has 13 residues. CDR3 loop: CATETSGSNEQFF. CDR3 nucleotide sequence: TGTGCCACCGAGACTAGCGGGAGCAATGAGCAGTTCTTC.

The gene calls are TRBV27 and TRBJ2-5; TRBD1 or TRBD2 may be the D gene (5 bases each). The CDR3 contains 14 residues. Germline V gene lookup returns CDR1 MNHEY and CDR2 SMNVEV (reference sequence). V was trimmed by 5 bases and J by 5 bases, leaving 15 bases between them. The CDR3 DNA is TGTGCCAGCAGTGGCTGGGACCGCCGCGAGACCCAGTACTTC. Protein: CASSGWDRRETQYF.

This clone was seen a handful of times. The chain employs TRBV9 and TRBJ2-2; D could derive from TRBD1 or TRBD2 (6 bases each). The germline V gene has CDR1 SGDLS and CDR2 YYNGEE. V was trimmed by 0 bases and J by 7 bases, leaving 13 bases between them. This CDR3 has 15 amino acids. The CDR3 loop is CASSVEGGVIGELFF. The DNA of the CDR3 is TGTGCCAGCAGCGTAGAGGGGGGAGTAATCGGGGAGCTGTTTTTT.

The chain has TRBV25-1 and TRBJ2-7; D is unclear. This CDR3 region has 13 residues. Per the germline V gene, CDR1 is MGHDK and CDR2 is SYGVNS. V was shortened by 5 bases and J by 2 bases, with 10 bases between the two germline ends. The CDR3 loop reads CASSLKLTYEQYF. The CDR3 DNA is TGTGCCAGCAGTTTAAAGCTTACCTACGAGCAGTACTTC.

For the CDR3, the DNA is TGTGCCAGTAGTATATACGGGAGGGACACCGGGGAGCTGTTTTTT. Residues: CASSIYGRDTGELFF. The rearrangement joins TRBV19 to TRBJ2-2, with 8 positions matching TRBD2. The CDR3 covers 15 residues. Germline-derived CDR1 and CDR2 are LNHDA and SQIVND (reference sequence). The ends lost 2 bases at V and 3 bases at J; junction bases unmatched: 2. Filled out from reference TRBV19 and TRBJ2-2, the complete variable domain reads DGGITQSPKYLFRKEGQNVTLSCEQNLNHDAMYWYRQDPGQGLRLIYYSQIVNDFQKGDIAEGYSVSREKKESFPLTVTSAQKNPTAFYLCASSIYGRDTGELFFGEGSRLTVL.

V and J are TRBV19 and TRBJ1-5; 7 bases align to TRBD1. Germline V gives CDR1 LNHDA, CDR2 SQIVND (reference sequence). V trimming: 5 bases; J trimming: 9 bases; junction bases outside the gene matches: 7. The CDR3 spans 13 residues. In DNA form, the CDR3 reads TGTGCCAGTAGTGAGGGACAGCGTACGCCCCAGCATTTT. Its translation: CASSEGQRTPQHF.

J is TRBJ2-5 and V is TRBV18; D could derive from TRBD1 or TRBD2 (6 bases each). CDR1 is KGHSH and CDR2 is LQKENI in the germline V gene. The CDR3 is 14 residues long. V was cut by 6 bases and J by 2 bases, with 13 bases left in between. The CDR3 nucleotides read TGTGCCAGCTCTCAACAGGGAGGTCAAGAGACCCAGTACTTC. Translation gives CASSQQGGQETQYF.

This chain uses TRBV7-3 with TRBJ1-2; TRBD1 matches 7 bases. The CDR3 loop spans 17 amino acids. The V gene's germline CDR1 is SGHTA and CDR2 FQGTGA. With V trimmed by 5 bases and J by 8 bases, 20 bases remained unmatched. The CDR3 spells CASSLRFLEGAQRGYTF. In nucleotides, the CDR3 is TGTGCCAGCAGCCTTAGATTTCTCGAGGGGGCCCAGAGAGGCTACACCTTC.